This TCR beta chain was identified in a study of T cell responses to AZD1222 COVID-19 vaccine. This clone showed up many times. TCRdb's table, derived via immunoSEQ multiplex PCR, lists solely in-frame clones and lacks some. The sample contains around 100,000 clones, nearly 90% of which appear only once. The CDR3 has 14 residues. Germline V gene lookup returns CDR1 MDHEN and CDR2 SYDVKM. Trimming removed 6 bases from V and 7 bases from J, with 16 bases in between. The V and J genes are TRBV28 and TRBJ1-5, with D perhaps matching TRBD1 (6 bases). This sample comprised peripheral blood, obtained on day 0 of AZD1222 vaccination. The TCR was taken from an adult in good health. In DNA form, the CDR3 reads TGTGCCAGCAGACCGGACAGAATTGTGCAGCCCCAGCATTTT. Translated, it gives CASRPDRIVQPQHF.